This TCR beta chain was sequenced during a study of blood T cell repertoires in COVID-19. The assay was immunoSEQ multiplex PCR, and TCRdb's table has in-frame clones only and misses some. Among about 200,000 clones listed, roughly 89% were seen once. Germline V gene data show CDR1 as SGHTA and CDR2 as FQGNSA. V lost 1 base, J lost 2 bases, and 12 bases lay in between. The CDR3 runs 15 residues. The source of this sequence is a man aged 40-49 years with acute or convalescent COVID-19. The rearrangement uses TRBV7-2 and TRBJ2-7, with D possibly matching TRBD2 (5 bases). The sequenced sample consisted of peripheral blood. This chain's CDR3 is CASSLVVSGPYEQYF. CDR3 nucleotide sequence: TGTGCCAGCAGCTTAGTGGTCAGCGGCCCCTACGAGCAGTACTTC.